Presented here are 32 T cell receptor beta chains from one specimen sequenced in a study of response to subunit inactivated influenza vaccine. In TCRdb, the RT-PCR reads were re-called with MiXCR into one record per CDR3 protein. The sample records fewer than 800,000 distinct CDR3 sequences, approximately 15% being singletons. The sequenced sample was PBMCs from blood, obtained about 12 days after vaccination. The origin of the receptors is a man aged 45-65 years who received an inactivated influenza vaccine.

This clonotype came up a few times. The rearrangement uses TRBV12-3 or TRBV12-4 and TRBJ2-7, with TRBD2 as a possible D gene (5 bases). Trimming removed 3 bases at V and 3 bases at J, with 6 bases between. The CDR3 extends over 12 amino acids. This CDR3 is CASSFRDYEQYF. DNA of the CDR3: TGTGCCAGCAGTTTTCGGGACTACGAGCAGTACTTC.

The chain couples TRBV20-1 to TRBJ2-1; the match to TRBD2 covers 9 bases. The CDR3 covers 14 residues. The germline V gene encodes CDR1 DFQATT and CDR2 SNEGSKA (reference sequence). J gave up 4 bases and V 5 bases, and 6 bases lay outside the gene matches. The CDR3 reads CSAELSGRYNEQFF. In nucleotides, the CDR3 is TGCAGTGCTGAACTTAGCGGGAGATACAATGAGCAGTTCTTC.

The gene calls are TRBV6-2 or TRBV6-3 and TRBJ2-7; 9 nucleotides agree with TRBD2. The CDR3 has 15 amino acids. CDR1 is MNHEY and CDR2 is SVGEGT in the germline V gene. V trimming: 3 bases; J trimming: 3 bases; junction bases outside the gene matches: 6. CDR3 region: CASSYSGSEFYEQYF. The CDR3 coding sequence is TGTGCCAGCAGTTATAGCGGGAGTGAGTTCTACGAGCAGTACTTC.

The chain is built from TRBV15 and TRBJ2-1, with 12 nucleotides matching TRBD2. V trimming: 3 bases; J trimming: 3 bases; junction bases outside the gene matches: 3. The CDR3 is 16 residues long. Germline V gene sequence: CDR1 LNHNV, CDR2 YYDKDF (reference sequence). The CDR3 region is CATSSRLAGDYNEQFF. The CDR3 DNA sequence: TGTGCCACCAGCAGTAGACTAGCGGGGGACTACAATGAGCAGTTCTTC.

The CDR3 reads CATSDRDREVADTQYF. The CDR3 nucleotides are TGTGCCACCAGTGACCGGGACAGGGAAGTGGCAGATACGCAGTATTTT. The V gene is TRBV24-1, the J gene TRBJ2-3; 9 positions match TRBD1. This CDR3 comprises 16 residues. The J segment lost 4 bases and the V segment lost 4 bases, leaving 8 bases of the junction unmatched. Per the germline V gene, CDR1 is KGHDR and CDR2 is SFDVKD.

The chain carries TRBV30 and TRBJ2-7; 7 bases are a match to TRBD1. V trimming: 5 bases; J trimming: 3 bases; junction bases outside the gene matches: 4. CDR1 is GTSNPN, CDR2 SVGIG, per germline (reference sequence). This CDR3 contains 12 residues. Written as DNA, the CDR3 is TGTGCCTGGTCCGGGACAGTCTACGAGCAGTACTTC. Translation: CAWSGTVYEQYF.

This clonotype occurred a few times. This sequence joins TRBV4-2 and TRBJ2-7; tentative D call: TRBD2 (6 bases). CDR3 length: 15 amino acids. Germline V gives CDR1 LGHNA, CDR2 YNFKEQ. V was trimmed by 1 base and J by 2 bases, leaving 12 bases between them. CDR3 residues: CASSQGRGNTYEQYF. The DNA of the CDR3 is TGTGCCAGCAGCCAAGGTCGGGGGAACACCTACGAGCAGTACTTC.

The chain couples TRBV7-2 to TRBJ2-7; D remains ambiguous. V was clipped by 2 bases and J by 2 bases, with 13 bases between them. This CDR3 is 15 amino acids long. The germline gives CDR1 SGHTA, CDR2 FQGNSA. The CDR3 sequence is CASSLTVRQTYEQYF. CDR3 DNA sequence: TGTGCCAGCAGCTTAACTGTCAGGCAGACCTACGAGCAGTACTTC.

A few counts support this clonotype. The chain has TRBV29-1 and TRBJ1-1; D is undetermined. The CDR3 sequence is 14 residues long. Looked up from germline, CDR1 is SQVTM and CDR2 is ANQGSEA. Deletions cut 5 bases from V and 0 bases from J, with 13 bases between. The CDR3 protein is CSVCSLLMNTEAFF. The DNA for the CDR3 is TGCAGCGTTTGTTCGTTACTCATGAACACTGAAGCTTTCTTT.

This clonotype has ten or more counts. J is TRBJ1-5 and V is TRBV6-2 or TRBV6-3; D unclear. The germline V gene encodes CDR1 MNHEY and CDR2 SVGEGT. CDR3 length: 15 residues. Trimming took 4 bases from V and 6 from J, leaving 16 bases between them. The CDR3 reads CASSFPGMSGQPQHF. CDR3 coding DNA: TGTGCCAGCAGTTTCCCCGGGATGTCCGGTCAGCCCCAGCATTTT.

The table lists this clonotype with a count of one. The CDR3 reads CASSSQNYEQYF. The DNA of the CDR3 is TGTGCCAGCAGCTCCCAGAACTACGAGCAGTACTTC. This chain joins TRBV11-2 and TRBJ2-7; D remains ambiguous. This CDR3 is built from 12 residues. The germline V and J ends were trimmed by 4 bases and 3 bases, with 7 bases remaining between them. Germline V gene data show CDR1 as SGHAT and CDR2 as FQNNGV.

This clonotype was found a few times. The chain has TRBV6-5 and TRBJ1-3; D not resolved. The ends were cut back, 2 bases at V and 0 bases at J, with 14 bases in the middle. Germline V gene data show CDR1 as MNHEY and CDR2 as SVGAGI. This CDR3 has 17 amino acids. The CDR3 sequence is CASSYSAKGSSGNTIYF. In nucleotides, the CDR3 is TGTGCCAGCAGTTACAGCGCGAAGGGCTCCTCTGGAAACACCATATATTTT.

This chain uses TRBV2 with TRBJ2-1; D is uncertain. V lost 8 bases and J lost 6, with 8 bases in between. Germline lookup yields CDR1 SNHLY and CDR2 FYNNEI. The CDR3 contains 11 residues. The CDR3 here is CASVSANEQFF. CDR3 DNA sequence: TGTGCCAGCGTCAGTGCCAATGAGCAGTTCTTC.

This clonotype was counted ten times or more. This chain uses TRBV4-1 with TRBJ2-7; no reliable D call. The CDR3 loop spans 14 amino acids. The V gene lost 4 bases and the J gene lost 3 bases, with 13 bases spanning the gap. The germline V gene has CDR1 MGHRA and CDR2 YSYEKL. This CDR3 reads CASSPRRSNYEQYF. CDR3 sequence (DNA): TGCGCCAGCAGCCCCCGGAGAAGTAACTACGAGCAGTACTTC.

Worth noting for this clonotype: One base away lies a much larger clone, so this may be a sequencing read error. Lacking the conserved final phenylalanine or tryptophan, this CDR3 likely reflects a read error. The CDR3 region has the DNA TGTGCCAGCAGTTTCCTTATGGGGGGGGGCAGGTCAGATACGCAGTATCTT. It translates to CASSFLMGGGRSDTQYL. The J gene is TRBJ2-3, the V gene TRBV7-2; D perhaps matches TRBD2 (7 bases). CDR1 SGHTA and CDR2 FQGNSA come from the germline V gene. Trimming left V 6 bases short and J 4 bases short, with 23 bases between. The CDR3 covers 17 residues.

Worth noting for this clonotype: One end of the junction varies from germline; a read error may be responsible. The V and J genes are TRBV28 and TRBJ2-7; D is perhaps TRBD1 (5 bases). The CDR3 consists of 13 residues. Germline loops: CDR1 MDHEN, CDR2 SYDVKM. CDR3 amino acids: CAPLGQGYYKQYF. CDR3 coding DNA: TGTGCCCCCTTAGGGCAGGGATACTACAAGCAGTACTTC.

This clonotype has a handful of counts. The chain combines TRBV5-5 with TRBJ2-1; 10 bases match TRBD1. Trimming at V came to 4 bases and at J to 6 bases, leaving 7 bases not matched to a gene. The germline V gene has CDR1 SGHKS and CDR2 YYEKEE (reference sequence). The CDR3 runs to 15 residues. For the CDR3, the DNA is TGTGCCAGCAGCGACCGGGACAGGGGCCTCAATGAGCAGTTCTTC. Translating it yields CASSDRDRGLNEQFF.

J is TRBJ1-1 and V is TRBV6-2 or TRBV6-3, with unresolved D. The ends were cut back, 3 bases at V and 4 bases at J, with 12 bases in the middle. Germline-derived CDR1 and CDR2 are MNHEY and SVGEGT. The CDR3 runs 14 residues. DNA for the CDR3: TGTGCCAGCAGTTATGGGGAGTGGGGCACTGAAGCTTTCTTT. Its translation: CASSYGEWGTEAFF.

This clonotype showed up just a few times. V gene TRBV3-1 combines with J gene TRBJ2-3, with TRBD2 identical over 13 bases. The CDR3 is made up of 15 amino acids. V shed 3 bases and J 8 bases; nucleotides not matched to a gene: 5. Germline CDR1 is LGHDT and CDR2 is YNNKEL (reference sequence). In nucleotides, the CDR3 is TGTGCCAGCAGCCAGGAACTAGCGGGAGGGGCTACGCAGTATTTT. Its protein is CASSQELAGGATQYF.

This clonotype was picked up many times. The CDR3 protein is CATSRDRYEQYF. CDR3 DNA: TGTGCCACCAGCAGAGATCGTTATGAGCAGTACTTC. This chain joins TRBV15 and TRBJ2-7; D not certain. CDR3 length equals 12 residues. Germline-derived CDR1 and CDR2 are LNHNV and YYDKDF (reference sequence). Trimming shortened V by 0 bases and J by 7 bases, and 7 bases separated the two germline ends.

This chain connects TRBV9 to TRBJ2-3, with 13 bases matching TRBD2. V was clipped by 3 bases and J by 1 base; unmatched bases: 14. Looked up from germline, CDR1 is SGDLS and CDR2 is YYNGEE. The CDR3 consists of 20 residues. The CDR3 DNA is TGTGCCAGCAGCGCCCGACTAGCGGGGGGTCCCGGGGGCGGCACAGATACGCAGTATTTT. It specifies CASSARLAGGPGGGTDTQYF.

CDR3 residues: CASTPHSYEQYF. The CDR3 nucleotides are TGTGCCAGCACTCCCCACAGCTACGAGCAGTACTTC. The chain is built from TRBV2 and TRBJ2-7; D remains unclear. The CDR3 covers 12 residues. Trimming stripped 7 bases from V and 3 bases from J, with 10 bases between. In germline, CDR1 is SNHLY, CDR2 FYNNEI. Full variable domain (remainder filled in from reference TRBV2 and TRBJ2-7): EPEVTQTPSHQVTQMGQEVILRCVPISNHLYFYWYRQILGQKVEFLVSFYNNEISEKSEIFDDQFSVERPDGSNFTLKIRSTKLEDSAMYFCASTPHSYEQYFGPGTRLTVT.

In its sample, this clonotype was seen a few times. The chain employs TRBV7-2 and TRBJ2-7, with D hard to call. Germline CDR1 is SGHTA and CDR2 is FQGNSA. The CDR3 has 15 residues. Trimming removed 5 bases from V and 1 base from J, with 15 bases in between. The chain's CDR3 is CASSHLAYASYEQYF. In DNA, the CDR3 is TGTGCCAGCAGCCACCTTGCGTACGCTTCCTACGAGCAGTACTTC.

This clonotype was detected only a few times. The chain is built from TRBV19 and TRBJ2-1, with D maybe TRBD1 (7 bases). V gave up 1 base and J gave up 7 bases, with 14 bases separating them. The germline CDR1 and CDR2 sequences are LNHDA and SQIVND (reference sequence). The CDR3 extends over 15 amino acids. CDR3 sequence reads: CASSIGQGGRNEQFF. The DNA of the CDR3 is TGTGCCAGTAGTATAGGCCAGGGGGGTAGAAATGAGCAGTTCTTC.

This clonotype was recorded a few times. DNA of the CDR3: TGTGCCTGGGGAGGCGGAGGGACAGAGGGCTACGAGCAGTACTTC. This encodes CAWGGGGTEGYEQYF. The chain combines TRBV30 with TRBJ2-7, with a tentative D call TRBD1 (7 bases). Germline V gene sequence: CDR1 GTSNPN, CDR2 SVGIG (reference sequence). This CDR3 comprises 15 residues. V shed 5 bases and J shed 3 bases, with 20 bases lying between them.

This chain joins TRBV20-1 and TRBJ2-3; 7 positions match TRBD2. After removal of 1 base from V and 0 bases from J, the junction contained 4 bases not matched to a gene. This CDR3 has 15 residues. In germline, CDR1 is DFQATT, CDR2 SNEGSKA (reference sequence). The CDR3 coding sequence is TGCAGTGCTAGAGCGGCTAGCGGTAGCACAGATACGCAGTATTTT. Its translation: CSARAASGSTDTQYF.

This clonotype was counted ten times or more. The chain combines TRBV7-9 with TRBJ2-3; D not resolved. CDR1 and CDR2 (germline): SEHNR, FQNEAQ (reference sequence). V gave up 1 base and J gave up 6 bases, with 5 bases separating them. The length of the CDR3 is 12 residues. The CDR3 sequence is CASSLVRDTQYF. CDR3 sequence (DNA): TGTGCCAGCAGCTTAGTCCGGGATACGCAGTATTTT.

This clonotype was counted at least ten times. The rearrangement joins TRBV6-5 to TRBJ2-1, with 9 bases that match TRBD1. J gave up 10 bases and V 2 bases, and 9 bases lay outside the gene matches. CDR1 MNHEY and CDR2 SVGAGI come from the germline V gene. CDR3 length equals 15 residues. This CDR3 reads CASSYRGQGHSEQFF. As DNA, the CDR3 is TGTGCCAGCAGTTACAGGGGACAGGGTCATAGCGAGCAGTTCTTC.

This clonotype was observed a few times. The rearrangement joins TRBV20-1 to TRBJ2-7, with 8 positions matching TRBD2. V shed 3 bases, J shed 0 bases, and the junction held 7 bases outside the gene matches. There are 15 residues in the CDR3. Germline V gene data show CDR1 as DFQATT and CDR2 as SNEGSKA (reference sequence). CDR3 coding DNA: TGCAGTGCTAGGGGGCTTAGCGGGGCCTCCTACGAGCAGTACTTC. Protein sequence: CSARGLSGASYEQYF.

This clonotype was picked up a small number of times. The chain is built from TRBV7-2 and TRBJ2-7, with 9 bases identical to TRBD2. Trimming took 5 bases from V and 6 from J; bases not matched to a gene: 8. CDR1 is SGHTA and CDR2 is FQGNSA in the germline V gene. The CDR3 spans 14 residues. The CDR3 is CASSPWAGGGEQYF. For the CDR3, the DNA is TGTGCCAGCAGCCCGTGGGCGGGAGGGGGCGAGCAGTACTTC.

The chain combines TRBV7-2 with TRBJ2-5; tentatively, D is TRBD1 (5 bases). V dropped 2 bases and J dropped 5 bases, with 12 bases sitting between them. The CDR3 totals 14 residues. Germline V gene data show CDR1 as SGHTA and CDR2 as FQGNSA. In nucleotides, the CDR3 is TGTGCCAGCAGCTTAATCAGGGTCGGGGAGACCCAGTACTTC. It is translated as CASSLIRVGETQYF.

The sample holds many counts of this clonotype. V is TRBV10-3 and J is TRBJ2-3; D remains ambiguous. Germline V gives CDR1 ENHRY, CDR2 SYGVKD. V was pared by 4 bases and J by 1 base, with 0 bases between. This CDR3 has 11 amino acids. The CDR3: CAISGTDTQYF. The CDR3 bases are TGTGCCATCAGTGGCACAGATACGCAGTATTTT.